The rows below give T cell receptor beta chains drawn from one sample of a study of identical twins. TCRdb reprocessed the 5' RACE reads via MiXCR and lists one record per CDR3 protein. The sample has around 530,000 distinct CDR3 sequences; over 12% are singletons. The same specimen was also included in a second study, on yellow fever vaccine responses in identical twins.

Sequencing used CD4+ T cells sorted from blood. Receptors were obtained from a woman younger than 35 in good health. Each CDR3 is given with its conserved first and last residue. Fields, in order: D gene, V gene, J gene, CDR3 protein. D genes are given only for firm matches.

D gene: TRBD2; V gene: TRBV7-8; J gene: TRBJ2-2; CDR3 protein: CASSLRRDYPGELFF
D gene: NA; V gene: TRBV20-1; J gene: TRBJ2-7; CDR3 protein: CSARATGSEQYF
D gene: TRBD1; V gene: TRBV5-5; J gene: TRBJ2-1; CDR3 protein: CASSLGTGGLSYNEQFF
D gene: TRBD2; V gene: TRBV12-3/TRBV12-4; J gene: TRBJ2-2; CDR3 protein: CASILGRETTGELFF
D gene: NA; V gene: TRBV21-1; J gene: TRBJ2-7; CDR3 protein: CASMLVSAAYEQYF
D gene: TRBD1; V gene: TRBV20-1; J gene: TRBJ1-6; CDR3 protein: CSARRQGLNSPLHF
D gene: TRBD1; V gene: TRBV5-6; J gene: TRBJ1-1; CDR3 protein: CASSWGQGNTEAFF
D gene: NA; V gene: TRBV28; J gene: TRBJ2-6; CDR3 protein: CASSFWQGPAPDVLTF
D gene: NA; V gene: TRBV20-1; J gene: TRBJ1-4; CDR3 protein: CSASPGRPNEKLFF
D gene: NA; V gene: TRBV5-8; J gene: TRBJ2-1; CDR3 protein: CASSLGHSSYNEQFF
D gene: TRBD2; V gene: TRBV20-1; J gene: TRBJ2-7; CDR3 protein: CSASPSGSSSYEQYF
D gene: TRBD1; V gene: TRBV5-1; J gene: TRBJ1-1; CDR3 protein: CASSIGTGKTEAFF
D gene: TRBD2; V gene: TRBV19; J gene: TRBJ2-1; CDR3 protein: CASKTSGFSYNEQFF
D gene: TRBD2; V gene: TRBV28; J gene: TRBJ2-1; CDR3 protein: CASSLWSGAFAVEQFF
D gene: TRBD1; V gene: TRBV7-8; J gene: TRBJ2-3; CDR3 protein: CASSARQGSSTDTQYF
D gene: NA; V gene: TRBV28; J gene: TRBJ2-7; CDR3 protein: CASTAGYYEQYF
D gene: NA; V gene: TRBV12-3/TRBV12-4; J gene: TRBJ1-1; CDR3 protein: CASSLEGGVMNTEAFF
D gene: NA; V gene: TRBV6-5; J gene: TRBJ1-6; CDR3 protein: CASSYSNKNSPLHF
D gene: NA; V gene: TRBV6-5; J gene: TRBJ1-1; CDR3 protein: CASSYSRHSEAFF
D gene: TRBD1; V gene: TRBV2; J gene: TRBJ2-3; CDR3 protein: CASIPEGARTPDTQYF
D gene: NA; V gene: TRBV20-1; J gene: TRBJ1-3; CDR3 protein: CSASGFMMTGNTIYF
D gene: NA; V gene: TRBV6-1; J gene: TRBJ1-1; CDR3 protein: CASGQQQNTEAFF
D gene: NA; V gene: TRBV20-1; J gene: TRBJ2-3; CDR3 protein: CSAKFTGDTQYF
D gene: TRBD1; V gene: TRBV7-2; J gene: TRBJ1-4; CDR3 protein: CASSLGDRDNEKLFF
D gene: NA; V gene: TRBV12-3/TRBV12-4; J gene: TRBJ1-2; CDR3 protein: CASRMKDGASGYTF
D gene: TRBD1; V gene: TRBV12-3/TRBV12-4; J gene: TRBJ1-5; CDR3 protein: CASSFAQGGQPQHF
D gene: NA; V gene: TRBV20-1; J gene: TRBJ2-3; CDR3 protein: CSATIGLGALGTDTQYF
D gene: NA; V gene: TRBV10-3; J gene: TRBJ2-1; CDR3 protein: CAAGTHYNEQFF
D gene: NA; V gene: TRBV7-2; J gene: TRBJ2-4; CDR3 protein: CASSLIGTQENIQYF
D gene: NA; V gene: TRBV4-1; J gene: TRBJ2-1; CDR3 protein: CASSTRKGYNEQFF
D gene: NA; V gene: TRBV29-1; J gene: TRBJ1-1; CDR3 protein: CSVDTRGGRWNTEAFF
D gene: NA; V gene: TRBV5-6; J gene: TRBJ1-6; CDR3 protein: CASSLMGLSYNSPLHF
D gene: NA; V gene: TRBV20-1; J gene: TRBJ2-3; CDR3 protein: CSAFQSRIRGTDTQYF
D gene: NA; V gene: TRBV5-1; J gene: TRBJ2-6; CDR3 protein: CASSLNGRNSGANVLTF
D gene: TRBD1; V gene: TRBV7-9; J gene: TRBJ2-7; CDR3 protein: CASSPRQGSHEQYF
D gene: NA; V gene: TRBV10-3; J gene: TRBJ2-2; CDR3 protein: CAISAGDTGELFF
D gene: TRBD1; V gene: TRBV7-6; J gene: TRBJ2-1; CDR3 protein: CASSLASGTGVRNEQFF
D gene: NA; V gene: TRBV7-2; J gene: TRBJ1-2; CDR3 protein: CASSSQPAYGYTF
D gene: TRBD2; V gene: TRBV29-1; J gene: TRBJ2-4; CDR3 protein: CSGGGQGNIQYF
D gene: TRBD2; V gene: TRBV14; J gene: TRBJ2-3; CDR3 protein: CASSQHWLAGGTDTQYF
D gene: NA; V gene: TRBV10-3; J gene: TRBJ2-7; CDR3 protein: CAISEFDTSYEQYF
D gene: NA; V gene: TRBV10-3; J gene: TRBJ2-6; CDR3 protein: CATGGEGYSLFANVLTF
D gene: TRBD1; V gene: TRBV10-3; J gene: TRBJ2-2; CDR3 protein: CAISGQGVVSGELFF
D gene: TRBD2; V gene: TRBV7-8; J gene: TRBJ2-3; CDR3 protein: CASSVLAGGPTDTQYF
D gene: TRBD1; V gene: TRBV29-1; J gene: TRBJ1-2; CDR3 protein: CSVETEDRSRYGYTF
D gene: NA; V gene: TRBV7-8; J gene: TRBJ2-3; CDR3 protein: CASSLLQSTDTQYF